This T cell receptor (beta chain) is from a study of blood T cell repertoires in COVID-19 (dated by TCRdb to 2020 to 2022). As for the study more broadly: Collaborator samples came from the United States, Italy and Spain and covered acute and convalescent phases of COVID-19. The prospective study material was composed of cDNA or gDNA derived from T cells, B-cell-depleted T cells, or PBMCs. Subjects who had been exposed to COVID-19, were actively infected with it, or had recovered from it provided the deeply sampled blood TCRbeta repertoires that made up the dataset. The repertoires were released in a freely available public database meant as a resource for research on the immune response to SARS-CoV-2. The samples were drawn from the first 160 participants of the ongoing ImmuneRACE study and from 950 to 1,500 subjects provided by 6 global collaborators. A de-identified subject ID, COVID-19 status, age in years and sex were almost always included in the sample metadata. HLA class I and class II types, where available, came from metadata supplied by the sample provider rather than from assay-based typing.

The immunoSEQ Assay, a bias-controlled multiplex PCR, was used to amplify TCRbeta CDR3 regions from genomic DNA. The authors processed their data as follows. The number of nucleated cells in each sample was estimated by amplification of reference gene primers within the assay. Sequence reads were collapsed and filtered to measure the absolute abundance of every unique TCRbeta CDR3 rearrangement. For each sample, productive Simpson clonality was calculated by taking the square root of Simpson's diversity index across productive rearrangements. TCRdb took over this immuneACCESS table, retaining in-frame rearrangements with V and J assigned. Such tables are incomplete; in checked studies, under half of the missing clones stem from an unresolved V gene, and the remainder is unexplained. The V and J calls and clone size come from that table; D and trimming were worked out from the DNA. This sample comprises under 100,000 clones, around 90% of them detected only once. The ten largest clones capture more than 7.5% of the sample.

General study outcomes and caveats: The amount of clinical and demographic metadata varied by source and participant and was provided uncurated.

The V and J ends are trimmed by 7 bases and 5 bases, leaving 23 bases between them. The CDR3 sequence holds 16 residues, the cysteine and phenylalanine included. Only the CDR3 part of the read is kept: 48 bases, read in frame from the first base. CDR1 SGHAT and CDR2 FQNNGV were looked up in the germline V gene. Each collaborating institution followed its own protocols to collect whole blood in K2EDTA tubes. For TCRbeta analysis, collaborators shipped samples in one of three forms: frozen whole blood, isolated PBMCs, or DNA extracted from either of those sample types. As regards this clone: The antigen this receptor binds is unknown. No much larger clonotype is one base removed from it; base qualities were not supplied.

The sample was peripheral blood. The sequence was collected from a man aged 25-45 years with acute or convalescent COVID-19. Here the chain combines TRBV11-2 and TRBJ1-2, with the D gene not clear enough to name. DNA sequence: TGTGCCAGCAAAGAGGGCCCGGGAGCGGCTGTATATGGCTACACCTTC. This translates into CASKEGPGAAVYGYTF.